This T cell receptor beta chain was found in a study of blood T cell repertoires in COVID-19. Data came from immunoSEQ multiplex PCR; TCRdb stores just in-frame clones and leaves some out. The profile shows 150,000 to 200,000 clones, 87% of them singletons. The CDR3 is 16 amino acids. Germline V gene data show CDR1 as SGHTA and CDR2 as FQGNSA. V was pared by 0 bases and J by 4 bases, with 8 bases of the junction left unmatched. The chain links TRBV7-2 to TRBJ1-2, with 7 nucleotides matching TRBD1. This clonotype originated in a woman in her forties or fifties with acute or convalescent COVID-19. Specimen: peripheral blood. CDR3 loop: CASSLAVTGLPYGYTF. The CDR3 DNA follows: TGTGCCAGCAGCTTAGCTGTGACAGGGCTCCCCTATGGCTACACCTTC.